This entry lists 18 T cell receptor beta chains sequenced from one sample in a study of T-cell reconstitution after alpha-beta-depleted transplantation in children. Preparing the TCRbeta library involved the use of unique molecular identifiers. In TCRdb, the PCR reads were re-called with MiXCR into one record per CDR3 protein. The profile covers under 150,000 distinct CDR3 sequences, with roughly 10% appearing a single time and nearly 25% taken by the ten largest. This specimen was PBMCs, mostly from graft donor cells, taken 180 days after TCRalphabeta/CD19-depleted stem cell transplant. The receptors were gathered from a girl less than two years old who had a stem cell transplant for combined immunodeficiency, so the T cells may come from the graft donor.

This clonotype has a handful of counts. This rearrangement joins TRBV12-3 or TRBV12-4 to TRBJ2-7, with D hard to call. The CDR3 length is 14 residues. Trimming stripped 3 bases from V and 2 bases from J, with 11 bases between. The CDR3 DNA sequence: TGTGCCAGCAGTTTCGCCATCCAAACCTACGAGCAGTACTTC. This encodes CASSFAIQTYEQYF.

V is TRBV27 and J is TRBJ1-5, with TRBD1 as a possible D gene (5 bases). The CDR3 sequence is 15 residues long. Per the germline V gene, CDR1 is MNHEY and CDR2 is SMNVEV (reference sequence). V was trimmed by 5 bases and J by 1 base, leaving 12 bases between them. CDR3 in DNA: TGTGCCAGCAGTATGGGACCCAGCAGCAATCAGCCCCAGCATTTT. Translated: CASSMGPSSNQPQHF.

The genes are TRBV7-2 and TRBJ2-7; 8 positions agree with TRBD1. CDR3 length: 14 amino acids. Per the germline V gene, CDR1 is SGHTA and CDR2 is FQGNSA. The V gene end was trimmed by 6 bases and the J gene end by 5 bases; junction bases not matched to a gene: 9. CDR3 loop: CASRLDRVSHEQYF. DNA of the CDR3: TGTGCCAGCAGGTTGGACAGGGTAAGCCACGAGCAGTACTTC.

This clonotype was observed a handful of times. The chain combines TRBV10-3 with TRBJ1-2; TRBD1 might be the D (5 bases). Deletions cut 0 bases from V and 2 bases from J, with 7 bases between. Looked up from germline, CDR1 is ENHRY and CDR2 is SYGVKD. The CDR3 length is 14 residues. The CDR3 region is CAISESGGNYGYTF. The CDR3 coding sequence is TGTGCCATCAGTGAGTCGGGGGGAAACTATGGCTACACCTTC.

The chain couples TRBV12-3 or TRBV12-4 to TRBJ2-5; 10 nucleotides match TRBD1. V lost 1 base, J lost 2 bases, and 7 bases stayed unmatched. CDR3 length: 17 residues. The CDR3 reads CASSLGGQGSSQETQYF. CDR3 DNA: TGTGCCAGCAGTTTAGGGGGACAGGGGAGTTCGCAAGAGACCCAGTACTTC.

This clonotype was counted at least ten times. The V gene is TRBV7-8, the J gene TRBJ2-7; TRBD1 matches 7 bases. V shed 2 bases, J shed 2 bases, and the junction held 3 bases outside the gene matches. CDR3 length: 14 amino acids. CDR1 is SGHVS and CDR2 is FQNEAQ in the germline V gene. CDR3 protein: CASSLSGTAYEQYF. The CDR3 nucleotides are TGTGCCAGCAGCTTATCCGGGACAGCCTACGAGCAGTACTTC.

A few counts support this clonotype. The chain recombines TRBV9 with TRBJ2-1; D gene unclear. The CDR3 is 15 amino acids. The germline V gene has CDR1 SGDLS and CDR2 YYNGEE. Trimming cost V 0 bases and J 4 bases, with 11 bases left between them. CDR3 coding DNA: TGTGCCAGCAGCGTAGATGGGTACCTATACAATGAGCAGTTCTTC. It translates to CASSVDGYLYNEQFF.

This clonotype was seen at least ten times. The CDR3 DNA follows: TGCGCCAGCAGCTTGGAGGACAGGGGAACAGATACGCAGTATTTT. Translation gives CASSLEDRGTDTQYF. V gene TRBV5-1 combines with J gene TRBJ2-3; TRBD1 matches at 9 bases. Looked up from germline, CDR1 is SGHRS and CDR2 is YFSETQ. CDR3 length: 15 amino acids. J gave up 3 bases and V 0 bases, and 2 bases lay outside the gene matches.

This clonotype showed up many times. The CDR3 nucleotides read TGCAGTGCTACCGGGACAGGGATCACAGATACGCAGTATTTT. Residues: CSATGTGITDTQYF. The rearrangement uses TRBV20-1 and TRBJ2-3; 9 bases align to TRBD1. J was trimmed by 2 bases and V by 4 bases; bases with no gene match: 4. Germline V gene data show CDR1 as DFQATT and CDR2 as SNEGSKA (reference sequence). This CDR3 has 14 amino acids.

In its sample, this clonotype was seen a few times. The CDR3 DNA is TGTGCCAGCAGCCTAAGTCCAGCAGGGACCGGTGAAGAGACCCAGTACTTC. Translating gives CASSLSPAGTGEETQYF. V gene TRBV7-6 combines with J gene TRBJ2-5; D possibly matches TRBD1 or TRBD2 (5 bases each). Germline CDR1 and CDR2: SGHVS and FNYEAQ. Trimming removed 5 bases at V and 3 bases at J, with 22 bases between. The CDR3 sequence is 17 residues long. Filled out from reference TRBV7-6 and TRBJ2-5, the complete variable domain reads GAGVSQSPRYKVTKRGQDVALRCDPISGHVSLYWYRQALGQGPEFLTYFNYEAQQDKSGLPNDRFSAERPEGSISTLTIQRTEQRDSAMYRCASSLSPAGTGEETQYFGPGTRLLVL.

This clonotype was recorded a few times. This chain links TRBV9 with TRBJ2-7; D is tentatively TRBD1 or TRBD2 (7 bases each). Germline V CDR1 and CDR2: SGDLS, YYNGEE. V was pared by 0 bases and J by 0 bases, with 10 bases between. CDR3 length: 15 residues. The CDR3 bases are TGTGCCAGCAGCGTAGGGGAGGGGGCCTCCTACGAGCAGTACTTC. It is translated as CASSVGEGASYEQYF.

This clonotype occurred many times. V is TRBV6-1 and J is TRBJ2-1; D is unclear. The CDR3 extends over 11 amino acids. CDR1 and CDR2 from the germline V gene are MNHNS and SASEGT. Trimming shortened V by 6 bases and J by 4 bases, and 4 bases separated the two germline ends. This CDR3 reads CASRGYNEQFF. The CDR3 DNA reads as TGTGCCAGCAGAGGTTACAATGAGCAGTTCTTC.

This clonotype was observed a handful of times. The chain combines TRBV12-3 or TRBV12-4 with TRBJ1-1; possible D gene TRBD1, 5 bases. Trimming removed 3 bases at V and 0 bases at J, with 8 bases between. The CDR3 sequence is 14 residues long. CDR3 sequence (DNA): TGTGCCAGCAGTTTGGGGCCCGTGAACACTGAAGCTTTCTTT. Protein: CASSLGPVNTEAFF.

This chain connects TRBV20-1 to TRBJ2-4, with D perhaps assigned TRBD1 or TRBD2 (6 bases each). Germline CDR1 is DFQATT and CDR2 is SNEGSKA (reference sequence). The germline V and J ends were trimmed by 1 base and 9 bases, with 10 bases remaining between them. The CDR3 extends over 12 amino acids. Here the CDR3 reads CSARVEGGIQYF. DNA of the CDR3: TGCAGTGCTAGAGTTGAGGGGGGCATTCAGTACTTC.

In nucleotides, the CDR3 is TGTGCCAGCTCACCACGGGACAGGGGCGGGGAGACCCAGTACTTC. Its protein is CASSPRDRGGETQYF. J is TRBJ2-5 and V is TRBV18; 10 nucleotides line up with TRBD1. CDR3 size: 15 residues. V shed 1 base, J shed 5 bases, and the junction held 4 bases outside the gene matches. From germline, CDR1 is KGHSH and CDR2 LQKENI.

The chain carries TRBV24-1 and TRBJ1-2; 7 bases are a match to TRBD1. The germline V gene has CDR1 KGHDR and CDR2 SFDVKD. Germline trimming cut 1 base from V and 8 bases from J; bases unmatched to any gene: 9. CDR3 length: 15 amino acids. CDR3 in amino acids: CATSDFPTGRSGYTF. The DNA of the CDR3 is TGTGCCACCAGTGATTTTCCGACAGGGCGTAGCGGCTACACCTTC.

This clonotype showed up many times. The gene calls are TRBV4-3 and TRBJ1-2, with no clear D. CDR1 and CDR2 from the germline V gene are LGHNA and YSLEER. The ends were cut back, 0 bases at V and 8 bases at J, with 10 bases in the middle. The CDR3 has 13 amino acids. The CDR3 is CASSQEAAGGYTF. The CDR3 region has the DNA TGCGCCAGCAGCCAAGAGGCAGCGGGGGGCTACACCTTC.

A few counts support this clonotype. The CDR3 coding sequence is TGTGCCAGCAGCTTAGAGGTGGGGACTGGGGCCAACGTCCTGACTTTC. Translating gives CASSLEVGTGANVLTF. The chain has TRBV7-9 and TRBJ2-6; D not resolved. Germline loops: CDR1 SEHNR, CDR2 FQNEAQ (reference sequence). Trimming left V 1 base short and J 2 bases short, with 9 bases between. CDR3 length: 16 amino acids.